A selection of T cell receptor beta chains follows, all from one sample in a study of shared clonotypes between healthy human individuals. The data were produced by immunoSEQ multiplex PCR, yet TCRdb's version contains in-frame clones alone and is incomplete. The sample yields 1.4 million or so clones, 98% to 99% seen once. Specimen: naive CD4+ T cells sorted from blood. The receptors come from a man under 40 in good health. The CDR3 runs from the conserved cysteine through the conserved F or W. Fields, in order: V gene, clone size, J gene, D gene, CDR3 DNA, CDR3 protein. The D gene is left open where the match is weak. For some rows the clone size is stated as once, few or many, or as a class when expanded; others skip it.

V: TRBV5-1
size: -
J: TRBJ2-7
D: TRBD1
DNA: TGCGCCAGCTCCTCCGGGACAGGGACAGAGGAGCAGTACTTC
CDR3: CASSSGTGTEEQYF

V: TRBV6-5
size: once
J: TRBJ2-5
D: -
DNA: TGTGCCAGCAGTTCCCAGGGAGGGGGAGAGACCCAGTACTTC
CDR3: CASSSQGGGETQYF

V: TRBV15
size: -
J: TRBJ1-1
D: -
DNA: TGTGCCACCAGCAGAGACCCGGGCCAGGGTGAAGCTTTCTTT
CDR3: CATSRDPGQGEAFF

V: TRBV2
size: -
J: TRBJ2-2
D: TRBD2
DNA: TGTGCCAGCAGTGAAGCAGCGACTAGCGGTGTGAACACCGGGGAGCTGTTTTTT
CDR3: CASSEAATSGVNTGELFF

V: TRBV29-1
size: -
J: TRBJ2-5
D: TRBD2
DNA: TGCAGCGTTGAGCTCTTAGCGGGGGAGACCCAGTACTTC
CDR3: CSVELLAGETQYF

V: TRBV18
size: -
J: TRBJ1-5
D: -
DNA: TGTGCCAGCTCACCACCGAGCTCGGCAGGGCATCAGCCCCAGCATTTT
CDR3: CASSPPSSAGHQPQHF

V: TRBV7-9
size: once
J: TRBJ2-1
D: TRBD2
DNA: TGTGCCAGCAGCTTAGCCTTAGCGGGAGGGCCCAATGAGCAGTTCTTC
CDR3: CASSLALAGGPNEQFF

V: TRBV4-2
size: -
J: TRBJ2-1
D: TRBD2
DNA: TGTGCCAGCAGCCAAGGGACTAGCGGGACCTACAATGAGCAGTTCTTC
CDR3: CASSQGTSGTYNEQFF

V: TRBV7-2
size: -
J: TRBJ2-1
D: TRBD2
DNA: TGTGCCAGCAGCTTAGCGGGGCCGGGAGGCAGGAATCAGCAGTTCTTC
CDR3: CASSLAGPGGRNQQFF

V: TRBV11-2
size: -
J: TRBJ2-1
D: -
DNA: TGTGCCAGCAGCTCAATTAAGCGGGTTGCGTTCTACAATGAGCAGTTCTTC
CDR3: CASSSIKRVAFYNEQFF

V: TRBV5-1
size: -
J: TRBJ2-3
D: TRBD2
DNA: TGCGCCAGCAGCTTGGTGCCTAGCGGGGTAGATACGCAGTATTTT
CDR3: CASSLVPSGVDTQYF

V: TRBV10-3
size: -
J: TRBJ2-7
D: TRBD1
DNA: TGTGCCATCAGGGGACAGGGGGGCGAGCAGTACTTC
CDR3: CAIRGQGGEQYF

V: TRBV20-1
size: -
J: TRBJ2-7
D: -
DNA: TGCAGTGCTAGAGTCGGGCGCGAGCAGTACTTC
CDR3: CSARVGREQYF

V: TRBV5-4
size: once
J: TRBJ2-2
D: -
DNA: TGTGCCAGCGCCACGACATACACCGGGGAGCTGTTTTTT
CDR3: CASATTYTGELFF

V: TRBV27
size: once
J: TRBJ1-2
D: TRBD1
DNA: TGTGCCAGCAGTTCCGGGACAGGGAACTATGGCTACACCTTC
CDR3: CASSSGTGNYGYTF

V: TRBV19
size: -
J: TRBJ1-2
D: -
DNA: TGTGCCAGTAGTACTGGGACCCTCCTGGGGTATGGCTACACCTTC
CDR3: CASSTGTLLGYGYTF

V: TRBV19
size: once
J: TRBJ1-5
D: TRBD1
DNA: TGTGCCAGTAAGGGCAGGGGGAATAGCAATCAGCCCCAGCATTTT
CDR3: CASKGRGNSNQPQHF

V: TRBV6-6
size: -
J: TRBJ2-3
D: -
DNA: TGTGCCAGCCGCCCGAGCGGAAGAGGAACAGATACGCAGTATTTT
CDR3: CASRPSGRGTDTQYF

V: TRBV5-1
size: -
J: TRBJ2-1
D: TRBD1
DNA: TGCGCCAGCAGCTCACAGGGGAATGAGCAGTTCTTC
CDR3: CASSSQGNEQFF

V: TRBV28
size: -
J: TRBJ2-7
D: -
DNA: TGTGCCAGCAGTTTAGCCGGGGGGCCCTACGAGCAGTACTTC
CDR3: CASSLAGGPYEQYF

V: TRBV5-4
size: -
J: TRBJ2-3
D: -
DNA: TGTGCCAGCAGCTTGGAGACCACAGATACGCAGTATTTT
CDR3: CASSLETTDTQYF

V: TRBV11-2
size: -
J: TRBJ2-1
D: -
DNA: TGTGCCAGCAGCTTAGATCTCGCCCTTGGGCATGAGCAGTTCTTC
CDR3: CASSLDLALGHEQFF

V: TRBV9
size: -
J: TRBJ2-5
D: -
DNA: TGTGCCAGCAGCGTAGCGGGGGGACAGGTTTACCAAGAGACCCAGTACTTC
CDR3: CASSVAGGQVYQETQYF

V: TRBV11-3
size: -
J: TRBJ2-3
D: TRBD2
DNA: TGTGCCAGCAGCCCGACGCCTAGCGGGAGCGGCCGGGGTACGCAGTATTTT
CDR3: CASSPTPSGSGRGTQYF

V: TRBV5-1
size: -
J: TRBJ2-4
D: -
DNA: TGCGCCAGCAGCCTGGACCCTTCGGGCATTCAGTACTTC
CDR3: CASSLDPSGIQYF

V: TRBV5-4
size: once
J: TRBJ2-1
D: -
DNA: TGTGCCAGCAGCTTGGCCAACCCGATGATGGGCTCACAGTTCTTC
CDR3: CASSLANPMMGSQFF

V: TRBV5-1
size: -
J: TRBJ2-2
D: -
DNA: TGCGCCAGCAGCTTAACTGCTACGAACACCGGGGAGCTGTTTTTT
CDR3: CASSLTATNTGELFF

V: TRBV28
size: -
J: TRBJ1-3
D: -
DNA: TGTGCCAGCTCAGCGGGGCTCCCTGGAGGAAACACCATATATTTT
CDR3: CASSAGLPGGNTIYF

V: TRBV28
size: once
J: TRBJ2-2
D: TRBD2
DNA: TGTGCCAGCACCCTGGGACTAGCGGGAGGACGGAACACCGGGGAGCTGTTTTTT
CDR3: CASTLGLAGGRNTGELFF

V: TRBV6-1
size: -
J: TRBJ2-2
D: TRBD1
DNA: TGTGCCAGCAGTGAAGCCAGAGGGGGCATCACCGGGGAGCTGTTTTTT
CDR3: CASSEARGGITGELFF

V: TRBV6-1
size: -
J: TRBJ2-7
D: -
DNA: TGTGCCAGCAGTGAATTGTACGAGCAGTACTTC
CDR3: CASSELYEQYF

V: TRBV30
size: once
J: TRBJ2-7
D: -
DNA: TGTGCCTGGAGTGTACGAGAGACAGACGAGCAGTACTTC
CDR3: CAWSVRETDEQYF

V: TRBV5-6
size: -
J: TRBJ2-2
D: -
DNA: TGTGCCAGCAGCTTAATCGGTCGGGAGCGCGGGGAGCTGTTTTTT
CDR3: CASSLIGRERGELFF

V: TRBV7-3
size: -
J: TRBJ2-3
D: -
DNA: TGTGCCAGCAGCACTTCGACAGCCGCAGATACGCAGTATTTT
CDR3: CASSTSTAADTQYF

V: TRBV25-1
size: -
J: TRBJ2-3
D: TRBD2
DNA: TGTGCCAGCAGCGGGACTAGCGGTTACACAGATACGCAGTATTTT
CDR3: CASSGTSGYTDTQYF

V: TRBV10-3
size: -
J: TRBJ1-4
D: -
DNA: TGTGCCATCAGTGAGTCGAAAGGGTACCTAAAAAAACTGTTTTTT
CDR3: CAISESKGYLKKLFF

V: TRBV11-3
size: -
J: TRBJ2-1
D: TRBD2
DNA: TGTGCCAGCAGCTACGGGACTAGCGGGAGTTGGTATGAGCAGTTCTTC
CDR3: CASSYGTSGSWYEQFF

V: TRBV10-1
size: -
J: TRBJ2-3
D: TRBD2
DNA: TGCGCCAGCAGCCCGGGACTAGCGGGGAGCATCGATACGCAGTATTTT
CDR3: CASSPGLAGSIDTQYF

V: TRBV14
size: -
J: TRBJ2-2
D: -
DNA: TGTGCCAGCAGCCAATACGCCGGGGAGCTGTTTTTT
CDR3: CASSQYAGELFF

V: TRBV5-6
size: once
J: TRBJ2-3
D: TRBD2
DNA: TGTGCCAGCAGCCTAGCGGGAGGTAAAGATACGCAGTATTTT
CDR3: CASSLAGGKDTQYF

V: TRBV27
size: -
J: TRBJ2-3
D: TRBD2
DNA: TGTGCCAGCGGGCTAGCGGGAGGGCCTGGTACGCAGTATTTT
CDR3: CASGLAGGPGTQYF

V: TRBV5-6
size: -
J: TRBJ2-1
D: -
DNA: TGTGCCAGCAGCTCCCGGGCGGCCAGCTCCTACAATGAGCAGTTCTTC
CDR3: CASSSRAASSYNEQFF

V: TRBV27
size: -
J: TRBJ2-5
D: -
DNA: TGTGCCAGCAGTTTATTCAGTCAAGAGACCCAGTACTTC
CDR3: CASSLFSQETQYF

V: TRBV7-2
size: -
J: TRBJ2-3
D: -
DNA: TGTGCCAGCAGCCCTCCGGGGGTCAGCACAGATACGCAGTATTTT
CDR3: CASSPPGVSTDTQYF

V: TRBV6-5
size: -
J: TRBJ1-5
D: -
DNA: TGTGCCAGCAGTCAGGTTGAAAATCAGCCCCAGCATTTT
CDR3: CASSQVENQPQHF